The T cell receptor (beta chain) under discussion was sequenced for a study of blood T cell repertoires in COVID-19. Study background: In each case, the material was cDNA or gDNA derived from T cells, B-cell-depleted T cells, or PBMCs.

CDR1 and CDR2 from the germline V gene are MGHRA and YSYEKL. V lost 0 bases, J lost 7 bases, and 5 bases stayed unmatched. CDR3 length equals 14 residues. Per the study methods: Reference gene primers were amplified, and this amplification served to estimate nucleated cell counts. The assay was immunoSEQ multiplex PCR, and TCRdb's table has in-frame clones only and misses some. That table supplies the V and J calls and clone size; D and trimming were determined from the DNA. Of approximately 200,000 clones listed, approximately 86% are singletons. The chain carries TRBV4-1 and TRBJ1-2, with 7 bases fitting TRBD1. Sequenced input: peripheral blood. The source is a man in his thirties or forties with acute or convalescent COVID-19. CDR3 coding DNA: TGCGCCAGCAGCCAAGAACGGACAGGTGGTGGCTACACCTTC. It encodes CASSQERTGGGYTF.